The rows below give T cell receptor beta chains drawn from one sample of a study of blood T cells in healthy people across ages. TCRdb itself ran the 5' RACE reads through MiXCR, one entry per CDR3 protein. The table records over a million distinct CDR3 sequences, 35% to 50% of them present only once. Sequencing used blood. These TCRs come from a woman aged 55-69 years in good health. Each CDR3 is given with its conserved first and last residue. A D gene is named only where the DNA matches it firmly. Not all rows give a size; the values are once, few, many and, for expanded clones, a class.

d_gene	abundance	v_gene	j_gene	CDR3nt	CDR3aa
-	few	TRBV12-3/TRBV12-4	TRBJ2-1	TGTGCCAGCAGTTTAATCGGCAAAACCCCTTACAATGAGCAGTTCTTC	CASSLIGKTPYNEQFF
-	-	TRBV14	TRBJ1-5	TGTGCCAGCAGCCAAGAGGAAAATCAGCCCCAGCATTTT	CASSQEENQPQHF
-	-	TRBV2	TRBJ2-1	TGTGCCAGCAGCAAGGATACTCGGGGGCACAATGAGCAGTTCTTC	CASSKDTRGHNEQFF
TRBD1	-	TRBV20-1	TRBJ2-1	TGCAGTGCTTTGAAGCCTCAGGGGGCGGCGGGTTTTGAGCAGTTCTTC	CSALKPQGAAGFEQFF
-	-	TRBV5-5	TRBJ2-7	TGTGCCAGCAGCTTGACCGACCGGGCTCAAAGACTAGTGACCTCCGAGCAGTACTTC	CASSLTDRAQRLVTSEQYF
TRBD1	few	TRBV28	TRBJ2-5	TGTGCCAGCAGCCCCGGAGAGACAGGGGCCGCACCGGAGACCCAGTACTTC	CASSPGETGAAPETQYF
TRBD2	-	TRBV7-3	TRBJ2-4	TGTGCCAGCAGCCTAGCGGCGACTAGCGTTCCCGAGGAGCAGTACTTC	CASSLAATSVPEEQYF
TRBD2	-	TRBV6-2/TRBV6-3	TRBJ2-5	TGTGCCACCGGCCCCCGGGGGGTCGAAGGGACCCAGTACTTC	CATGPRGVEGTQYF
-	-	TRBV15	TRBJ1-5	TGTGCCACCAGCAGCCGGACAGCCAGCAATCAGCCCCAGCATTTT	CATSSRTASNQPQHF
TRBD1	-	TRBV7-9	TRBJ1-2	TGTGCCAGCAGCTCCTCCGGGACAGACTATGGCTACACCTTC	CASSSSGTDYGYTF
-	few	TRBV27	TRBJ1-2	TGTGCCAGCAGTTTATCCAGGGAAATTAACTATGGCTACACCTTC	CASSLSREINYGYTF
-	-	TRBV20-1	TRBJ2-7	TGCAGTGCTAGAGATCATATAGGGCTAGCAGACGAGCAGTACTTC	CSARDHIGLADEQYF
TRBD1	few	TRBV6-5	TRBJ2-5	TGTGCCAGCAGTTACCCTCGACAGGGGGCGGGAGAGACCCAGTACTTC	CASSYPRQGAGETQYF
-	-	TRBV20-1	TRBJ2-4	TGCAGTGCTGGAGGATCTCTGAGCCAGTACTTC	CSAGGSLSQYF
TRBD2	-	TRBV2	TRBJ2-7	TGTGCCAGCACTGATGCGGGACTAGCGGGAGGGGGCTACGAGCAGTACTTC	CASTDAGLAGGGYEQYF
TRBD1	-	TRBV11-3	TRBJ2-7	TGTGCCAGCAGCTTAGCACCGGGACAGAACTACGAGCAGTACTTC	CASSLAPGQNYEQYF
-	-	TRBV7-9	TRBJ1-2	TGTGCCAGCAGCCTCCCCCAAGGGGGAGCGGGGGGCTACACCTTC	CASSLPQGGAGGYTF
TRBD1	few	TRBV20-1	TRBJ2-7	TGCAGTGCTAGAGATCAGGGACAGGGGCGTCGTGAGCAGTACTTC	CSARDQGQGRREQYF
TRBD2	few	TRBV10-3	TRBJ2-4	TGTGCCATCAGCACCGGACTAGCGGGAGTCAAAAACATTCAGTACTTC	CAISTGLAGVKNIQYF
-	few	TRBV15	TRBJ2-3	TGTGCCACCAGCAGGGACCCCCGGTCCACAGATACGCAGTATTTT	CATSRDPRSTDTQYF
-	-	TRBV20-1	TRBJ2-5	TGCAGTGCTAGAGACCCCAGCGGGCTTGGGGTAGGGAATGAGCAGTACTTC	CSARDPSGLGVGNEQYF
TRBD2	many	TRBV7-8	TRBJ2-1	TGTGCCAGCAGCTTAGGGGGGACTAGGCGGAGCTCCTACAATGAGCAGTTCTTC	CASSLGGTRRSSYNEQFF
-	-	TRBV15	TRBJ2-1	TGTGCCACCAGCAGAGACGCGGGCCGGTTGAATGAGCAGTTCTTC	CATSRDAGRLNEQFF
TRBD2	few	TRBV27	TRBJ2-1	TGTGCCAGCAGTGGGACTAGCGGGAGGAGTGAGCAGTTCTTC	CASSGTSGRSEQFF
-	-	TRBV7-3	TRBJ2-1	TGTGCCAGCAGCTTAACTGGGGCAATAGGGTACAATGAGCAGTTCTTC	CASSLTGAIGYNEQFF
-	-	TRBV6-6	TRBJ2-4	TGTGCCAGCAGTTACTCGGGGGTGGCCCTGGGGGAGCGGTACTTC	CASSYSGVALGERYF
-	-	TRBV10-3	TRBJ2-3	TGTGCCATCAGTGAGTTCGCGGGTGGGCCAGATACGCAGTATTTT	CAISEFAGGPDTQYF
-	few	TRBV7-9	TRBJ2-7	TGTGCCAGCAGCTCTAGATATTCGGTCTACGAGCAGTACTTC	CASSSRYSVYEQYF
TRBD2	few	TRBV5-4	TRBJ2-3	TGTGCCAGCAGCTTGTCTCGCGGGAGTGGCACAGATACGCAGTATTTT	CASSLSRGSGTDTQYF
-	-	TRBV3-1	TRBJ2-5	TGTGCCAGCAGCCAAGCTGGTGAGGGAGAGACCCAGTACTTC	CASSQAGEGETQYF
TRBD2	-	TRBV6-5	TRBJ2-1	TGTGCCAGCCCCCAGGACGAGCGGGAGTGGGGTGAGCAGTTCTTC	CASPQDEREWGEQFF
-	few	TRBV7-9	TRBJ2-7	TGTGCCAGCAGCCTCGGCTCCCTCGAGCAGTACTTC	CASSLGSLEQYF
-	few	TRBV29-1	TRBJ1-2	TGCAGCGTTGAAGACCCCGAGGCAGGGAGCCCAAGTAACTATGGCTACACCTTC	CSVEDPEAGSPSNYGYTF
-	few	TRBV29-1	TRBJ2-5	TGCAGCGTTGCCAGGGGTGACGAGACCCAGTACTTC	CSVARGDETQYF
TRBD1	-	TRBV6-5	TRBJ1-5	TGTGCCAGCAGCGGGACAGGGTACAATCAGCCCCAGCATTTT	CASSGTGYNQPQHF
TRBD1	once	TRBV20-1	TRBJ2-6	TGCAGTGCTAGAACTCTGGGACAGGGAACATCTGGGGCCAACGTCCTGACTTTC	CSARTLGQGTSGANVLTF
TRBD1	-	TRBV3-1	TRBJ1-2	TGTGCCAGCCAGGACAGGGCGAACTATGGCTACACCTTC	CASQDRANYGYTF